One and the same sample provided the 4 T cell receptor beta chains below, sequenced in a study of blood T cells in healthy people across ages. Next came a second PCR, run for about 7 to 11 cycles, which used a sample-barcoded 5' primer along with a J-beta primer mix. In TCRdb, the 5' RACE reads were re-called with MiXCR into one record per CDR3 protein. The data hold under 1,100,000 distinct CDR3 sequences, with roughly a quarter observed a single time. The data were also submitted as part of a second study, on T cells of mothers and their children.

The sequenced material came from blood. All receptors come from a girl aged 2 to 9 in good health.

This rearrangement joins TRBV11-2 to TRBJ1-5; D not certain. The germline V gene encodes CDR1 SGHAT and CDR2 FQNNGV. V lost 5 bases and J lost 8, with 19 bases in between. The CDR3 covers 15 residues. The CDR3 DNA sequence: TGTGCCAGCAGCCCTCCCGGAGAGCGCGGAGAGCCCCAGCATTTT. The encoded protein is CASSPPGERGEPQHF.

This clonotype showed up just a few times. The chain is built from TRBV4-2 and TRBJ2-7; 15 bases match TRBD2. The CDR3 has 18 residues. Germline CDR1 LGHNA, CDR2 YNFKEQ. V dropped 3 bases and J dropped 4; count of bases not matched to a gene: 10. The CDR3 loop reads CASSHRPGLAGGLYEQYF. In nucleotides, the CDR3 is TGTGCCAGCAGCCATAGGCCGGGACTAGCGGGAGGATTATACGAGCAGTACTTC.

This chain joins TRBV20-1 and TRBJ2-7; D remains ambiguous. The ends were cut back, 1 base at V and 3 bases at J, with 19 bases in the middle. This CDR3 contains 16 residues. In germline, CDR1 is DFQATT, CDR2 SNEGSKA (reference sequence). The CDR3 nucleotides read TGCAGTGCTAGAGGCGAGGCCCCAGGCCGGATCTACGAGCAGTACTTC. Translation gives CSARGEAPGRIYEQYF.

This clonotype was detected a few times. The chain carries TRBV12-3 or TRBV12-4 and TRBJ2-5; D unresolved. V was pared by 6 bases and J by 1 base, with 15 bases between. There are 15 residues in the CDR3. The CDR3 coding sequence is TGTGCCAGCAGCCGCCTCTCGGGCCTCCAAGAGACCCAGTACTTC. Translated, it gives CASSRLSGLQETQYF.